This T cell receptor beta chain was captured by sequencing in a study of shared clonotypes between healthy human individuals. Method: immunoSEQ multiplex PCR; TCRdb's copy keeps in-frame clones and lacks some. The sample carries hundreds of thousands of clones, about 74% recorded once. V lost 1 base and J 2 bases, leaving 11 bases between the germline ends. The CDR3 is 15 residues long. Germline CDR1 reads MNHEY; CDR2 reads SMNVEV (reference sequence). V gene TRBV27 combines with J gene TRBJ1-2, with D tentatively TRBD1 (6 bases). Sequencing input: PBMCs. The receptor's source is a middle-aged woman in good health. Some clones in this sample may be carry-over from other donors' samples. The CDR3 sequence is CASSLLGGGNYGYTF. The CDR3, as DNA: TGTGCCAGCAGTTTATTGGGGGGGGGCAACTATGGCTACACCTTC.